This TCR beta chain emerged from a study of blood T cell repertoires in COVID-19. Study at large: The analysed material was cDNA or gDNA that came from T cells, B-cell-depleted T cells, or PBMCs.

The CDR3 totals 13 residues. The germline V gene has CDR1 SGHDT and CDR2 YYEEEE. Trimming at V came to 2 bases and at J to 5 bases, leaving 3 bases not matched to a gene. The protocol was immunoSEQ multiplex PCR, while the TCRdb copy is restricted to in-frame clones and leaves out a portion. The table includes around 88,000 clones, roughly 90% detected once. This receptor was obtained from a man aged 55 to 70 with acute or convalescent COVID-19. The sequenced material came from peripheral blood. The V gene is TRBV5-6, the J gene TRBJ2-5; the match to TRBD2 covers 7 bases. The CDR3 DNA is TGTGCCAGCAGCTTAACCGGGGGGGAGACCCAGTACTTC. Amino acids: CASSLTGGETQYF. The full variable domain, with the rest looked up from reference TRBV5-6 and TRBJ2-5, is DAGVTQSPTHLIKTRGQQVTLRCSPKSGHDTVSWYQQALGQGPQFIFQYYEEEERQRGNFPDRFSGHQFPNYSSELNVNALLLGDSALYLCASSLTGGETQYFGPGTRLLVL.